Presented here are 20 T cell receptor beta chains from one specimen sequenced in a study of identical twins. TCRdb reanalysed the 5' RACE reads using MiXCR and keeps one entry per CDR3 protein. The sample gives 450,000 or so distinct CDR3 sequences, approximately 18% of which show up once; around 10% is in the top ten. Sequenced: naive T cells sorted from blood. Receptor source: a man over 45 in good health.

This clonotype was seen many times. V and J are TRBV12-3 or TRBV12-4 and TRBJ2-1; 13 bases map to TRBD2. The CDR3 is 15 residues long. The trim removed 7 bases at V and 6 bases at J, leaving 6 bases unmatched. The CDR3 here is CASTLLAGGFNEQFF. The CDR3 DNA reads as TGTGCCAGCACCCTACTAGCGGGAGGGTTCAATGAGCAGTTCTTC.

This clonotype was counted at least ten times. This chain connects TRBV29-1 to TRBJ2-1; D unclear. V was clipped by 4 bases and J by 4 bases, with 5 bases between them. This CDR3 is built from 11 residues. Germline lookup yields CDR1 SQVTM and CDR2 ANQGSEA. The CDR3 bases are TGCAGCGTTGGCCAGTACAATGAGCAGTTCTTC. Translation: CSVGQYNEQFF.

This clonotype has a handful of counts. V is TRBV6-1 and J is TRBJ2-6; D is unresolved. CDR1 MNHNS and CDR2 SASEGT come from the germline V gene. Between the trimmed V and J ends, which lost 9 bases and 9 bases, there was a span of 21 bases. The CDR3 sequence is 15 residues long. The CDR3 loop reads CASSLLASGGNVLTF. CDR3 nucleotide sequence: TGTGCCAGTAGCCTGCTCGCCTCTGGTGGCAACGTCCTGACTTTC.

The J gene is TRBJ1-6, the V gene TRBV7-2; D uncertain. Trimming pared 3 bases from V and 7 bases from J, leaving 7 bases between. The germline CDR1 and CDR2 sequences are SGHTA and FQGNSA. The CDR3 spans 13 residues. CDR3 nucleotide sequence: TGTGCCAGCAGCTTGTCCCAGAATTCACCCCTCCACTTT. As protein: CASSLSQNSPLHF.

There are a few counts of this clonotype. The rearrangement joins TRBV20-1 to TRBJ1-3; the D is unclear. Per germline, CDR1 DFQATT and CDR2 SNEGSKA (reference sequence). CDR3 size: 14 residues. Trimming left V 1 base short and J 0 bases short, with 7 bases between. DNA for the CDR3: TGCAGTGCTAGAGTTCAACCCTCTGGAAACACCATATATTTT. Translating gives CSARVQPSGNTIYF.

This clonotype was seen repeatedly, ten times or more. The V gene is TRBV15, the J gene TRBJ1-6; D not resolved. The ends were cut back, 8 bases at V and 13 bases at J, with 27 bases in the middle. CDR1 and CDR2 (germline): LNHNV, YYDKDF (reference sequence). This CDR3 has 16 residues. CDR3 DNA sequence: TGTGCCACCGGCGTCAGGCCGTCGTCTTCAATTTTGCCCCTCCACTTT. Translated, it gives CATGVRPSSSILPLHF.

Ten or more counts support this clonotype. The CDR3: CASSPLNTGELFF. The CDR3 nucleotides are TGTGCCAGCAGCCCCCTTAACACCGGGGAGCTGTTTTTT. The chain has TRBV11-2 and TRBJ2-2, with D unresolved. This CDR3 comprises 13 residues. Trimming shortened V by 5 bases and J by 2 bases, and 6 bases separated the two germline ends. Germline CDR1 and CDR2: SGHAT and FQNNGV.

The V call is TRBV6-1, the J call TRBJ1-2; D ambiguous. V shed 5 bases and J shed 4 bases, with 14 bases lying between them. This CDR3 region has 14 residues. In germline, CDR1 is MNHNS, CDR2 SASEGT. CDR3 in DNA: TGTGCCAGCAGTCGAGGAGCACCATCCTATGGCTACACCTTC. The encoded protein is CASSRGAPSYGYTF.

This clonotype showed up just a few times. The chain couples TRBV7-8 to TRBJ2-7, with 10 positions matching TRBD2. Germline V gene sequence: CDR1 SGHVS, CDR2 FQNEAQ. The CDR3 runs to 18 residues. The V gene end was trimmed by 0 bases and the J gene end by 0 bases; junction bases not matched to a gene: 8. CDR3 sequence reads: CASSLARSSGRSSYEQYF. The CDR3 DNA sequence: TGTGCCAGCAGCTTAGCTAGGTCTAGCGGGAGAAGCTCCTACGAGCAGTACTTC.

This clonotype was counted only a few times. The chain is built from TRBV27 and TRBJ2-2; TRBD2 agrees at 11 bases. Per germline, CDR1 MNHEY and CDR2 SMNVEV (reference sequence). J was trimmed by 5 bases and V by 5 bases; bases with no gene match: 7. CDR3 size: 16 residues. The DNA of the CDR3 is TGTGCCAGCAGTCGTAGCGGGGGGGCCAGTACCGGGGAGCTGTTTTTT. As protein: CASSRSGGASTGELFF.

This clonotype was seen only a few times. The V gene is TRBV7-9, the J gene TRBJ2-5; weak D call: TRBD2 (6 bases). CDR3 size: 14 residues. Germline assignment: CDR1 SEHNR and CDR2 FQNEAQ (reference sequence). The ends were cut back, 7 bases at V and 5 bases at J, with 17 bases in the middle. The chain's CDR3 is CASTYGTGKETQYF. CDR3 sequence (DNA): TGTGCCAGCACGTATGGGACTGGCAAGGAGACCCAGTACTTC. Supplemented by reference TRBV7-9 and TRBJ2-5, the full variable domain reads DTGVSQNPRHKITKRGQNVTFRCDPISEHNRLYWYRQTLGQGPEFLTYFQNEAQLEKSRLLSDRFSAERPKGSFSTLEIQRTEQGDSAMYLCASTYGTGKETQYFGPGTRLLVL.

This clonotype was detected ten times or more. The chain employs TRBV7-2 and TRBJ2-7; 9 bases fit TRBD1. Germline V CDR1 and CDR2: SGHTA, FQGNSA. J gave up 5 bases and V 4 bases, and 9 bases lay outside the gene matches. This CDR3 is 15 amino acids long. CDR3 protein: CASSSPGQGINEQYF. CDR3 sequence (DNA): TGTGCCAGCAGCTCTCCGGGACAGGGAATTAACGAGCAGTACTTC.

This chain joins TRBV14 and TRBJ2-7; 9 bases are shared with TRBD1. Germline V gene data show CDR1 as SGHDN and CDR2 as FVKESK. V was clipped by 1 base and J by 5 bases; unmatched bases: 9. The CDR3 is made up of 16 amino acids. This chain's CDR3 is CASSQGAGTGYHEQYF. As DNA, the CDR3 is TGTGCCAGCAGCCAAGGGGCTGGGACAGGGTACCACGAGCAGTACTTC. The full variable domain, its missing parts supplied by reference TRBV14 and TRBJ2-7, is EAGVTQFPSHSVIEKGQTVTLRCDPISGHDNLYWYRRVMGKEIKFLLHFVKESKQDESGMPNNRFLAERTGGTYSTLKVQPAELEDSGVYFCASSQGAGTGYHEQYFGPGTRLTVT.

This clonotype was recorded at least ten times. The chain combines TRBV12-5 with TRBJ1-1; TRBD1 agrees at 7 bases. V gave up 6 bases and J gave up 5 bases; unmatched junction bases: 6. The CDR3 has 13 amino acids. Germline V lookup: CDR1 LGHNT, CDR2 FRNRAP. The CDR3 reads CASGRQGLTEAFF. CDR3 in DNA: TGTGCTAGTGGACGACAGGGTTTGACTGAAGCTTTCTTT.

This clonotype showed up just a few times. The chain carries TRBV5-1 and TRBJ2-3, with TRBD2 matching 10 bases. The V segment lost 4 bases and the J segment 6 bases; nucleotides outside the gene matches: 11. The length of the CDR3 is 16 residues. Germline CDR1 and CDR2: SGHRS and YFSETQ. CDR3 region: CASSPGLATVGDTQYF. The CDR3 DNA reads as TGCGCCAGCAGCCCGGGACTAGCGACGGTCGGTGATACGCAGTATTTT.

This clonotype was seen a handful of times. V usage is TRBV6-1 and J usage is TRBJ2-2, with 10 positions matching TRBD2. Germline assignment: CDR1 MNHNS and CDR2 SASEGT. J gave up 4 bases and V 7 bases, and 9 bases lay outside the gene matches. The CDR3 sequence is 16 residues long. This chain's CDR3 is CASKPAGGLGTGELFF. The CDR3 DNA reads TGTGCCAGCAAACCAGCGGGAGGGTTGGGCACCGGGGAGCTGTTTTTT.

The CDR3 is CASIGKVSYEQYF. CDR3 DNA: TGTGCCAGCATTGGGAAGGTCTCCTACGAGCAGTACTTC. V gene TRBV6-2 or TRBV6-3 combines with J gene TRBJ2-7; D unclear. Trimming removed 7 bases from V and 0 bases from J, with 10 bases in between. CDR1 is MNHEY and CDR2 is SVGEGT in the germline V gene. CDR3 size: 13 residues.

The gene calls are TRBV12-2 and TRBJ2-7; the D call in the table, TRBD1, was not verified against the DNA. TRBV12-2 represents a pseudogene. The CDR3 is made up of 15 amino acids. The CDR3 is CASRFTGGGSYEQYF. Here the CDR3 DNA reads TGTGCAAGTCGCTTCACAGGGGGCGGGTCCTACGAGCAGTACTTC.

This clonotype was picked up many times. V is TRBV20-1 and J is TRBJ2-1; 9 nucleotides agree with TRBD2. From germline, CDR1 is DFQATT and CDR2 SNEGSKA (reference sequence). This CDR3 spans 16 amino acids. V shed 0 bases and J 9 bases; nucleotides not matched to a gene: 12. The CDR3 sequence: CSARDFGGGAEGEQFF. CDR3 bases: TGCAGTGCTAGAGATTTCGGCGGGGGGGCCGAGGGTGAGCAGTTCTTC.

This clonotype is a singleton in its sample. The chain is built from TRBV15 and TRBJ1-2, with no clear D. The length of the CDR3 is 14 residues. V was shortened by 5 bases and J by 2 bases, with 12 bases between the two germline ends. Germline CDR1 is LNHNV and CDR2 is YYDKDF (reference sequence). CDR3 DNA sequence: TGTGCCACCAGCGAAGACGCGCGAAACTATGGCTACACCTTC. It specifies CATSEDARNYGYTF.